This is a list of T cell receptor beta chains from one sample in a study of control samples from healthy donors and cancer patients. Some clones are missing from TCRdb's copy, which holds only in-frame ones; the method was immunoSEQ multiplex PCR. The table lists around 53,000 clones, roughly 87% of them singletons. The sample taken for sequencing was PBMCs. The receptors shown here come from a man in his sixties with head and neck cancer. Both conserved end residues are trimmed from each CDR3. The order of the fields is V gene, J gene, CDR3 protein.

v_call: TRBV27; j_call: TRBJ2-5; cdr3_aa: ASKRQGSETQY
v_call: TRBV30; j_call: TRBJ1-1; cdr3_aa: AWSLSSEEAF
v_call: TRBV4-2; j_call: TRBJ1-1; cdr3_aa: ASSPRQGMNTEAF
v_call: TRBV25-1; j_call: TRBJ2-3; cdr3_aa: ASSERITDTQY
v_call: TRBV2; j_call: TRBJ2-7; cdr3_aa: ASSADMFYEQY
v_call: TRBV4-2; j_call: TRBJ2-3; cdr3_aa: ASSQDLQSSGAQARTSFTQY
v_call: TRBV9; j_call: TRBJ2-2; cdr3_aa: ASSLSGGYGGELF
v_call: TRBV28; j_call: TRBJ2-7; cdr3_aa: ASTTGTSGIYYSYEQY
v_call: TRBV29-1; j_call: TRBJ1-1; cdr3_aa: SVQGVGMNTEAF
v_call: TRBV5-1; j_call: TRBJ1-1; cdr3_aa: ASSLGQGEAF
v_call: TRBV18; j_call: TRBJ2-7; cdr3_aa: ASSPNGESGLAAYEQY
v_call: TRBV28; j_call: TRBJ1-2; cdr3_aa: ASSTGQVYGYT
v_call: TRBV2; j_call: TRBJ2-2; cdr3_aa: ASRETGNPGELF
v_call: TRBV19; j_call: TRBJ2-7; cdr3_aa: ASSKRQTLDEQY
v_call: TRBV30; j_call: TRBJ1-4; cdr3_aa: AWSFGGNEKLF
v_call: TRBV7-2; j_call: TRBJ2-1; cdr3_aa: ASSLGVSSYNEQF
v_call: TRBV10-3; j_call: TRBJ1-5; cdr3_aa: AISGGDSNQPQH
v_call: TRBV6-5; j_call: TRBJ2-1; cdr3_aa: ASSTIYNEQF
v_call: TRBV4-1; j_call: TRBJ1-3; cdr3_aa: ASSHPDGNTIY
v_call: TRBV5-6; j_call: TRBJ1-2; cdr3_aa: ASSLTRGYGYT
v_call: TRBV7-2; j_call: TRBJ2-7; cdr3_aa: ASSLAGTGVYEQY
v_call: TRBV28; j_call: TRBJ1-4; cdr3_aa: ASSPAGTVGEKLF
v_call: TRBV19; j_call: TRBJ1-5; cdr3_aa: ASSQNQNQPQH
v_call: TRBV4-1; j_call: TRBJ1-5; cdr3_aa: ASSQSTGDSNQPQH